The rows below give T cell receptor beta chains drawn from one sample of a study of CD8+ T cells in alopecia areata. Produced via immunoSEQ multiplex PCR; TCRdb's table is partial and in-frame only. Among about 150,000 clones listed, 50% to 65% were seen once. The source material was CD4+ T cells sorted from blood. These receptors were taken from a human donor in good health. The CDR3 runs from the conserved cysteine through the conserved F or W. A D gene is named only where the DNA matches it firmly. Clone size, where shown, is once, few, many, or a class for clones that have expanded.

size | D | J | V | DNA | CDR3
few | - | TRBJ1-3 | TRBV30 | TGTGCCTGGAGTGTAGGATTGGGGGACTCTGGAAACACCATATATTTT | CAWSVGLGDSGNTIYF
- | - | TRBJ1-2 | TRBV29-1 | TGCAGCGTGAGGGGGGCCTATGGCTACACCTTC | CSVRGAYGYTF
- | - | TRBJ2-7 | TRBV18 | TGTGCCAGCTCACCACTTGTTCTGACAGACACCTACGAGCAGTACTTC | CASSPLVLTDTYEQYF
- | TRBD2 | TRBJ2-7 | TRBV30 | TGTGCCTGGAGTGACCGACTAGCGGGAGGGGTGAAGCAGTACTTC | CAWSDRLAGGVKQYF
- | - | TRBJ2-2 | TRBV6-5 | TGTGCCAGTACCACGCCGGGACACTTAACCGGGGAGCTGTTTTTT | CASTTPGHLTGELFF
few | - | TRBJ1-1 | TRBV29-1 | TGCAGCGGCGTCAGGGAACTGGACACTGAAGCTTTCTTT | CSGVRELDTEAFF
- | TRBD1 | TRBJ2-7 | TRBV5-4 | TGTGCCAGCAGCTTGGGACAGGGGTTGGTCGAGCAGTACTTC | CASSLGQGLVEQYF
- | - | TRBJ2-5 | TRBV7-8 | TGTGCCAGCAGCTTAGGGGCGCCTGGGGGCCGCCCCCAAGAGACCCAGTACTTC | CASSLGAPGGRPQETQYF
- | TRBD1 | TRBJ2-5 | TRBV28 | TGTGCCAGCAGTTTGACAGGGTCCGGCGAGACCCAGTACTTC | CASSLTGSGETQYF
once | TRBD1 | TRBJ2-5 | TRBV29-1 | TGCAGCGTGAGGACAGGGAAGCAAGAGACCCAGTACTTC | CSVRTGKQETQYF
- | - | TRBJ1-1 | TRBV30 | TGTGCCTGGATCCCCCTCGGGGACACTGAAGCTTTCTTT | CAWIPLGDTEAFF
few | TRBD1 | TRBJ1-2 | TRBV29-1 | TGCAGCCCCAGACAGGGATCTAACTATGGCTACACCTTC | CSPRQGSNYGYTF
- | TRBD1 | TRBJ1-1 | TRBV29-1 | TGCAGCGTGAACAGGGGTGAGAACACTGAAGCTTTCTTT | CSVNRGENTEAFF
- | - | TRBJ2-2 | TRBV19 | TGTGCCAGTAGTCCGAGACGAGCGGACACCGGGGAGCTGTTTTTT | CASSPRRADTGELFF
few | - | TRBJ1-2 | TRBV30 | TGTGCCTGGACCGGAGGAAACTATGGCTACACCTTC | CAWTGGNYGYTF
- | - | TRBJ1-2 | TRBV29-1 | TGCAGCGCCGTTATGGGGACGAGGGCTTCTGGCTACACCTTC | CSAVMGTRASGYTF
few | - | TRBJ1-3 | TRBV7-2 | TGTGCCAGCAGCCGACCGCGGGCCTCTGGAAACACCATATATTTT | CASSRPRASGNTIYF
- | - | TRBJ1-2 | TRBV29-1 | TGCAGCGTTGAAATCGGCAGTATTTTTCCCTATGGCTACACCTTC | CSVEIGSIFPYGYTF
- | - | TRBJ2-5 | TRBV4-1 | TGCGCCAGCAGCCAAGACCGGGACGCCGCACAAGAGACCCAGTACTTC | CASSQDRDAAQETQYF
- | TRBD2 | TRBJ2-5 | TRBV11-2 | TGTGCCAGCAGCCCATCCTCCTTAGCGGGCAGGGAGACCCAGTACTTC | CASSPSSLAGRETQYF
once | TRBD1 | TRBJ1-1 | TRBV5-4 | TGTGCCAGCAGCTCGGGACAGGGGCGAGAGAACACTGAAGCTTTCTTT | CASSSGQGRENTEAFF
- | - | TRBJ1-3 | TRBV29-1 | TGCAGCGTGTGGGTGACCCACTCTGGAAACACCATATATTTT | CSVWVTHSGNTIYF
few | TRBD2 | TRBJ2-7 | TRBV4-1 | TGCGCCAGCAGCCAAGAAGTAGGTAGCGGGGGTCGATCCTACGAGCAGTACTTC | CASSQEVGSGGRSYEQYF
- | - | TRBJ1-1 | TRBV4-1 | TGCGCCAGCAGCCGAACAGCCAGGGGAGTAAATACTGAAGCTTTCTTT | CASSRTARGVNTEAFF
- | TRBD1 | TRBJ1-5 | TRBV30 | TGTGCCTGGAGTCCGGGACAGGGGGCAAATCAGCCCCAGCATTTT | CAWSPGQGANQPQHF
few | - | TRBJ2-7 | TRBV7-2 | TGTGCCAGCAGCTTAGGTCGGAGCTCCTACGAGCAGTACTTC | CASSLGRSSYEQYF
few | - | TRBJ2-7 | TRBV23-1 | TGCGCCAGCAGTCATCGGGTCCACGAGCAGTACTTC | CASSHRVHEQYF
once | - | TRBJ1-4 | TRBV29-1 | TGCAGCGCCTTCGGGGGAGGGACTAATGAAAAACTGTTTTTT | CSAFGGGTNEKLFF
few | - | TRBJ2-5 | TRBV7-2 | TGTGCCAGCAGCTTGGCAGAGACCCAGTACTTC | CASSLAETQYF
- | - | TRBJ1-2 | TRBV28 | TGTGCCAGCAGTTGGGGAAAAGGCTACACCTTC | CASSWGKGYTF
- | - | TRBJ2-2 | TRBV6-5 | TGTGCCAGCAGTTACGAAACAGGGACCACCGGGGAGCTGTTTTTT | CASSYETGTTGELFF
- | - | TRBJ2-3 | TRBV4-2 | TGTGCCAGCAGCCAAGCAGGGGCAGATACGCAGTATTTT | CASSQAGADTQYF
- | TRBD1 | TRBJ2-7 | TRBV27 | TGTGCCAGCAGTGGGACAGGGGTCCAATACGAGCAGTACTTC | CASSGTGVQYEQYF
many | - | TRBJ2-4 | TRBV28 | TGTGCCAGCGGAACTAGGAACATTCAGTACTTC | CASGTRNIQYF
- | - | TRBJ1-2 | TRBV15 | TGTGCCACCAGCAGAGATGGGGTCAACCATGGCTACACCTTC | CATSRDGVNHGYTF
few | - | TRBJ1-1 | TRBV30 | TGTGCCTGGAGTTCCACGGGGAACACTGAAGCTTTCTTT | CAWSSTGNTEAFF
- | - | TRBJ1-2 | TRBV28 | TGTGCCAGCAGGACCCTCGGGGTGGCTGGCTACACCTTC | CASRTLGVAGYTF
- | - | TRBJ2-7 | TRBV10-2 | TGCGCCAGCACTCCTTTTGGTAGCGAGCAGTACTTC | CASTPFGSEQYF
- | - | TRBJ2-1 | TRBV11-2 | TGTGCCAGCAGCCTCCGACTCAATGAGCAGTTCTTC | CASSLRLNEQFF
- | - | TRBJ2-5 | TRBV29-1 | TGCAGCGTTGAATGGGCTGTACGGGACCAAGAGACCCAGTACTTC | CSVEWAVRDQETQYF
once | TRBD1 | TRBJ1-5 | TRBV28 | TGTGCCAGCAGGCCCGGACAGGGGGCATGGAGCAATCAGCCCCAGCATTTT | CASRPGQGAWSNQPQHF
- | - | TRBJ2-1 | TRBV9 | TGTGCCAGCGGCGTAGGGTTCCTAGCTCTTCAGGCTGAGCAGTTCTTC | CASGVGFLALQAEQFF
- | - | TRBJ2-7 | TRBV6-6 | TGTGCCAGCAGTTACTCCACAGGGCTGGAGCAGTACTTC | CASSYSTGLEQYF
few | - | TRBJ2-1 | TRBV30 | TGTGCCTGGACCGTTCCCTTCAGGGTCAGCTCCTACAATGAGCAGTTCTTC | CAWTVPFRVSSYNEQFF
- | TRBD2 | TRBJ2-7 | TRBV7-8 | TGTGCCAGCAGCTTCCTCCTGGGCAGCGGGACTACGTACGAGCAGTACTTC | CASSFLLGSGTTYEQYF
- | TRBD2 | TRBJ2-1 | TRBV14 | TGTGCCAGCAGTGTTGGACTAGCGGGAGCGAGATACAATGAGCAGTTCTTC | CASSVGLAGARYNEQFF
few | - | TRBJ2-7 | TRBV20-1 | TGCAGTGCTAACAGGGAAGGGGAGCAGTACTTC | CSANREGEQYF
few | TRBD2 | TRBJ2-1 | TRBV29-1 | TGCAGCGTGCTAGACGACGCGGGAGGGCCCGCCAATGAGCAGTTCTTC | CSVLDDAGGPANEQFF
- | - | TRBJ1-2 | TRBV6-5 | TGTGCCAGCAGTAAAAACAGAAACGGCTACACCTTC | CASSKNRNGYTF
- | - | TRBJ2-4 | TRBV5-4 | TGTGCCAGCAGCTGGCCTAGTGGCATTCAGTACTTC | CASSWPSGIQYF
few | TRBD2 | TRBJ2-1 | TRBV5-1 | TGCGCCAGCAGCTTGGGATTCTCCGCGGGGGGGAGCTCCTACAATGAGCAGTTCTTC | CASSLGFSAGGSSYNEQFF
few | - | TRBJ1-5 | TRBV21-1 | TGTGCCAGCAGCAAACGTTTAGGACAGGGGGGAGATCAGCCCCAGCATTTT | CASSKRLGQGGDQPQHF
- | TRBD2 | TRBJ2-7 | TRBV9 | TGTGCCAGCAGCGTAGGAGACAGCGGGAGAAGGGACGAGCAGTACTTC | CASSVGDSGRRDEQYF
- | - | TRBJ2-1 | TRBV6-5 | TGTGCCAGCCACCGGGGAAGCTCCTACAATGAGCAGTTCTTC | CASHRGSSYNEQFF
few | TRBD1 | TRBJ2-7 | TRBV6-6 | TGTGCCAGCAACCCCCGGGACAGGGATAGCGAGCAGTACTTC | CASNPRDRDSEQYF